This TCR beta chain was captured in a study of identical twins. Study findings and constraints: There were fewer insertions in abundant cord blood beta clonotypes, but memory repertoires showed no such pattern. Models, which agreed with sharing between unrelated individuals, nonetheless underestimated the out-of-frame TCR alpha sharing seen in monozygotic twins.

Healthy Caucasians supplied all donations. Template switching added a universal primer site; cDNA carried unique molecular identifiers. TCRdb re-analysed the 5' RACE reads in MiXCR, keeping a single row per CDR3 protein. The sample holds about 890,000 distinct CDR3 sequences, around an eighth seen once. With respect to this clonotype: The antigen remains unidentified.

These records were also assigned to another study, of yellow fever vaccine responses in identical twins.

Material for sequencing was PBMCs. The clonotype originates from a woman under 30 in good health.

CDR3 region: CASSEKTGPYTEAFF. Here the CDR3 DNA reads TGTGCCAGCAGCGAAAAGACAGGGCCCTACACTGAAGCTTTCTTT. This sequence joins TRBV7-9 and TRBJ1-1; 7 positions match TRBD1. CDR1 and CDR2 (germline): SEHNR, FQNEAQ (reference sequence). The CDR3 is 15 residues long. With 5 bases clipped from V and 3 bases from J, the junction kept 9 bases outside the gene matches.